This passage covers 19 T cell receptor beta chains from one sample sequenced in a study of long-term antiretroviral therapy in people with HIV. Version v3.0 of the immunoSEQ assay was performed at survey level. Clones were read by immunoSEQ multiplex PCR, and TCRdb kept only the in-frame ones, dropping some. The data hold 20,000 to 25,000 clones, with just under 85% observed a single time. The sample was unsorted PBMCs, taken 0.7 years before starting antiretroviral therapy. The receptors stem from a man younger than 45 with HIV.

This clone has more than one count but fewer than ten. The chain recombines TRBV27 with TRBJ2-7; 7 bases fit TRBD1. The J segment lost 5 bases and the V segment lost 6 bases, leaving 10 bases of the junction unmatched. Germline CDR1 reads MNHEY; CDR2 reads SMNVEV (reference sequence). This CDR3 has 14 residues. The CDR3 here is CASSPLDRDDEQYF. Written as DNA, the CDR3 is TGTGCCAGCAGCCCCCTTGACAGGGACGACGAGCAGTACTTC.

The chain joins TRBV7-9 to TRBJ2-7; D could derive from TRBD1 or TRBD2 (6 bases each). Germline CDR1 reads SEHNR; CDR2 reads FQNEAQ (reference sequence). The CDR3 contains 16 residues. V was clipped by 5 bases and J by 3 bases, with 20 bases between them. The CDR3 is CASSTRQVGGYYEQYF. The CDR3 DNA is TGTGCCAGCAGCACCCGACAGGTCGGGGGCTACTACGAGCAGTACTTC.

The chain employs TRBV5-1 and TRBJ2-5, with a tentative D call TRBD2 (6 bases). The CDR3 is made up of 15 amino acids. Trimming removed 1 base at V and 0 bases at J, with 10 bases between. Germline V gene data show CDR1 as SGHRS and CDR2 as YFSETQ. The CDR3 loop is CASSLRGTYQETQYF. The DNA of the CDR3 is TGCGCCAGCAGCTTGCGGGGGACGTACCAAGAGACCCAGTACTTC.

The chain joins TRBV6-1 to TRBJ2-2; D is perhaps TRBD1 (5 bases). Per the germline V gene, CDR1 is MNHNS and CDR2 is SASEGT. The CDR3 sequence is 18 residues long. The V gene lost 2 bases and the J gene lost 0 bases, with 16 bases spanning the gap. The CDR3 reads CASSETARGISNTGELFF. The DNA of the CDR3 is TGTGCCAGCAGTGAAACGGCAAGGGGAATATCGAACACCGGGGAGCTGTTTTTT.

This chain connects TRBV15 to TRBJ1-5; 9 bases align to TRBD1. CDR3 length equals 14 residues. After removal of 5 bases from V and 4 bases from J, the junction contained 3 bases not matched to a gene. The germline V gene has CDR1 LNHNV and CDR2 YYDKDF (reference sequence). CDR3 residues: CATSPGQGNQPQHF. The CDR3 region has the DNA TGTGCCACCAGCCCCGGACAGGGGAATCAGCCCCAGCATTTT.

CDR3: CATSRGGQGETEAFF. CDR3 bases: TGTGCCACCAGCAGAGGAGGTCAGGGGGAGACTGAAGCTTTCTTT. This chain joins TRBV15 and TRBJ1-1; TRBD1 aligns across 7 bases. CDR1 LNHNV and CDR2 YYDKDF come from the germline V gene (reference sequence). The V segment lost 1 base and the J segment 5 bases; nucleotides outside the gene matches: 7. This CDR3 has 15 amino acids.

This clone occurred once. The chain combines TRBV5-1 with TRBJ1-1; 9 bases line up with TRBD1. From germline, CDR1 is SGHRS and CDR2 YFSETQ. V shed 8 bases and J 4 bases; nucleotides not matched to a gene: 6. The CDR3 extends over 13 amino acids. CDR3 sequence: CASRDRDRTEAFF. The CDR3 DNA reads as TGCGCCAGTAGGGACAGGGATCGCACTGAAGCTTTCTTT.

This clone was detected only a few times. Other nucleotide sequences from this sample produce the same CDR3. J is TRBJ1-1 and V is TRBV5-5, with unresolved D. With 1 base removed from V and 0 bases from J, the gap between germline ends came to 4 bases. CDR1 SGHKS and CDR2 YYEKEE come from the germline V gene (reference sequence). The CDR3 length is 13 residues. The CDR3 spells CASSLRLNTEAFF. The CDR3 DNA follows: TGTGCCAGCAGCTTGCGGCTGAACACTGAAGCTTTCTTT.

The chain employs TRBV4-3 and TRBJ1-5; D gene unclear. Germline CDR1 LGHNA, CDR2 YSLEER. V gave up 0 bases and J gave up 3 bases, with 9 bases separating them. The CDR3 is 15 residues long. CDR3 region: CASSQEAQTNQPQHF. CDR3 sequence (DNA): TGCGCCAGCAGCCAAGAAGCACAAACCAATCAGCCCCAGCATTTT.

The chain couples TRBV18 to TRBJ1-4; 7 bases line up with TRBD1. From germline, CDR1 is KGHSH and CDR2 LQKENI. The CDR3 extends over 15 amino acids. The junction had 4 bases not matched to a gene; V was cut back by 4 bases and J by 2 bases. The CDR3 region is CASSRQGGTNEKLFF. The CDR3 nucleotides read TGTGCCAGCTCACGACAGGGTGGGACTAATGAAAAACTGTTTTTT.

The chain carries TRBV28 and TRBJ1-2; tentative D call: TRBD1 (6 bases). V was trimmed by 8 bases and J by 6 bases, leaving 16 bases between them. Per germline, CDR1 MDHEN and CDR2 SYDVKM. The CDR3 runs to 13 residues. The CDR3 DNA reads as TGTGCCAGCGGCCGGGACACCACTAATGGCTACACCTTC. Translating gives CASGRDTTNGYTF.

The chain recombines TRBV27 with TRBJ1-2, with D perhaps TRBD1 (6 bases). The V end was cut by 0 bases, the J end by 4 bases, with 15 bases between. Germline V gene data show CDR1 as MNHEY and CDR2 as SMNVEV (reference sequence). CDR3 size: 16 residues. The CDR3 loop is CASSLSFRTDLYGYTF. The DNA for the CDR3 is TGTGCCAGCAGTTTATCTTTCCGGACAGACCTCTATGGCTACACCTTC.

The rearrangement joins TRBV4-1 to TRBJ2-1, with no clear D. The CDR3 spans 11 residues. V was cut by 4 bases and J by 9 bases, with 7 bases left in between. The germline V gene encodes CDR1 MGHRA and CDR2 YSYEKL. Here the CDR3 reads CASSPLVEQFF. The CDR3 nucleotides are TGCGCCAGCAGCCCCCTCGTTGAGCAGTTCTTC.

This clone has just a few counts. The gene calls are TRBV11-2 and TRBJ1-2; possible D gene TRBD1, 6 bases. V shed 8 bases and J shed 7 bases, with 11 bases lying between them. Germline V lookup: CDR1 SGHAT, CDR2 FQNNGV. The CDR3 has 11 residues. The chain's CDR3 is CASRGASGYTF. CDR3 in DNA: TGTGCCAGCCGGGGGGCATCTGGCTACACCTTC.

V is TRBV9 and J is TRBJ1-5; D remains ambiguous. Germline loops: CDR1 SGDLS, CDR2 YYNGEE. The CDR3 length is 15 residues. Trimming removed 2 bases from V and 0 bases from J, with 9 bases in between. This CDR3 reads CASSVEGYSNQPQHF. Here the CDR3 DNA reads TGTGCCAGCAGCGTCGAAGGGTATAGCAATCAGCCCCAGCATTTT.

The chain is built from TRBV15 and TRBJ2-3; D might be TRBD2 (6 bases). The CDR3 contains 14 residues. Trimming took off 1 base at V and 4 bases at J, with 9 bases between the two ends. Germline V gene sequence: CDR1 LNHNV, CDR2 YYDKDF (reference sequence). CDR3 nucleotide sequence: TGTGCCACCAGCAGAGTAGCGGACGCAGATACGCAGTATTTT. Translation: CATSRVADADTQYF.

This chain uses TRBV30 with TRBJ2-7; D is ambiguous. This CDR3 is 15 amino acids long. Germline lookup yields CDR1 GTSNPN and CDR2 SVGIG (reference sequence). V lost 0 bases and J lost 1, with 13 bases in between. The CDR3 DNA is TGTGCCTGGAGTGTAAATATGGCGGTTTCCTACGAGCAGTACTTC. Translation gives CAWSVNMAVSYEQYF.

This clone appeared once. The rearrangement joins TRBV7-2 to TRBJ1-4; D is unresolved. Germline CDR1 is SGHTA and CDR2 is FQGNSA. The CDR3 contains 14 residues. Trimming took 5 bases from V and 5 from J, leaving 12 bases between them. The CDR3 loop reads CASSGAGRNEKLFF. The CDR3 nucleotides read TGTGCCAGCAGCGGAGCCGGAAGGAATGAAAAACTGTTTTTT.

The V and J genes are TRBV28 and TRBJ1-2; maybe TRBD1 (6 bases). The ends were cut back, 2 bases at V and 2 bases at J, with 12 bases in the middle. This CDR3 has 15 residues. Germline assignment: CDR1 MDHEN and CDR2 SYDVKM. The CDR3 DNA reads TGTGCCAGCAGTTTACAGGGGTGGGCGAACTATGGCTACACCTTC. It yields the protein CASSLQGWANYGYTF.